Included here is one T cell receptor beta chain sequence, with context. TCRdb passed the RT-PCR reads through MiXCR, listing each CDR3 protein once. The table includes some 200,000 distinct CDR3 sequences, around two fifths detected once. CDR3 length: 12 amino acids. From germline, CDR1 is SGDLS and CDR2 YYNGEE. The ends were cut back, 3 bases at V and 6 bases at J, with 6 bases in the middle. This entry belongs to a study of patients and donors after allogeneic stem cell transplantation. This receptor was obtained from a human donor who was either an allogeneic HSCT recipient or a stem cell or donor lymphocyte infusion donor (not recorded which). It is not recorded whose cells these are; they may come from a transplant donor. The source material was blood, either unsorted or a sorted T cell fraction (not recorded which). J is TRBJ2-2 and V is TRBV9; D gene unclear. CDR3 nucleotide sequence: TGTGCCAGCAGCGGTTCCGCCGGGGAGCTGTTTTTT. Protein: CASSGSAGELFF.